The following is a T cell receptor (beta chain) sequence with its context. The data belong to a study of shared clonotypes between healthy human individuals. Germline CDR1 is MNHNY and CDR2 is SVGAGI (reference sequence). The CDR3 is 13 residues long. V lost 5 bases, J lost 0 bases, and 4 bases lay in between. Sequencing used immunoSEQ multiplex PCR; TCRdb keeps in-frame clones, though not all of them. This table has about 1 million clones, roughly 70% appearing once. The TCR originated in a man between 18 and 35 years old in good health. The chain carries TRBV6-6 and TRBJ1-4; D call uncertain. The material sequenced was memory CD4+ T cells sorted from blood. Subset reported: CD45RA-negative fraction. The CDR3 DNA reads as TGTGCCAGCAGTACTCCAACTAATGAAAAACTGTTTTTT. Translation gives CASSTPTNEKLFF.